The T cell receptor beta chain under discussion was sequenced for a study of blood T cell repertoires in COVID-19. The overall study: Acute and convalescent COVID-19 samples came from the United States, Italy and Spain.

In the authors' workflow: Estimates of nucleated cell counts were drawn from the amplification of reference gene primers. Clones were read by immunoSEQ multiplex PCR, and TCRdb kept only the in-frame ones, dropping some. The V and J calls and clone size were taken over from that table, and D and trimming were inferred from the DNA. The table includes about 220,000 clones, roughly 84% detected once. The V and J ends lost 1 base and 1 base respectively, with 5 bases between them. The CDR3 contains 14 residues. Per germline, CDR1 SNHLY and CDR2 FYNNEI. This clone occurred once. The specimen sequenced was peripheral blood. The sequence was collected from a man younger than 45 with active or convalescent COVID-19. This chain joins TRBV2 and TRBJ1-5; perhaps TRBD1 as D (5 bases). Written as DNA, the CDR3 is TGTGCCAGCAGTGAAGGGACAAGCAATCAGCCCCAGCATTTT. Translation: CASSEGTSNQPQHF.